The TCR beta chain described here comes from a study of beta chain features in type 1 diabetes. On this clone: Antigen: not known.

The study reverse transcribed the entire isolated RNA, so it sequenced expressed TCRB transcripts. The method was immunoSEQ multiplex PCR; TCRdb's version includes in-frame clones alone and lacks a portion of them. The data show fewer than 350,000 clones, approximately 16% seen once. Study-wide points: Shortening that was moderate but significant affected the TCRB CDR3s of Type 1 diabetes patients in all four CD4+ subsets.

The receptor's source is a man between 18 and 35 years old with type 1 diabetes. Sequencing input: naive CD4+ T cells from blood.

Here the CDR3 DNA reads TGTGCCAGCAGCTTGGGGGGGGGCAAGGAGACCCAGTACTTC. Its protein product is CASSLGGGKETQYF. This chain links TRBV5-4 with TRBJ2-5; a possible D gene is TRBD2 (7 bases). V was trimmed by 0 bases and J by 5 bases, leaving 11 bases between them. The CDR3 spans 14 residues. CDR1 SGHNT and CDR2 YYREEE come from the germline V gene (reference sequence).